The 8 T cell receptor beta chains reported below all come from one sample, sequenced in a study of cytomegalovirus exposure and HLA in healthy donors. The method was immunoSEQ multiplex PCR; TCRdb's version includes in-frame clones alone and lacks a portion of them. The sample holds around 180,000 clones, around 84% seen once. Sequences were obtained from PBMCs. These receptors were obtained from a young man in good health and CMV-seropositive.

V gene TRBV19 combines with J gene TRBJ2-7, with TRBD1 matching over 7 bases. Per germline, CDR1 LNHDA and CDR2 SQIVND (reference sequence). This CDR3 contains 13 residues. Unmatched junction bases numbered 10, after V lost 9 bases and J lost 5 bases. CDR3 sequence (DNA): TGTGCCAGCCAGACAGGGCCCGGGGACGAGCAGTACTTC. It specifies CASQTGPGDEQYF. The full variable domain, with the rest looked up from reference TRBV19 and TRBJ2-7, is DGGITQSPKYLFRKEGQNVTLSCEQNLNHDAMYWYRQDPGQGLRLIYYSQIVNDFQKGDIAEGYSVSREKKESFPLTVTSAQKNPTAFYLCASQTGPGDEQYFGPGTRLTVT.

The chain is built from TRBV23-1 and TRBJ2-7; TRBD2 might be the D (6 bases). TRBV23-1 is an ORF, with its function uncertain. This CDR3 has 13 amino acids. The germline V and J ends were trimmed by 8 bases and 0 bases, with 11 bases remaining between them. This CDR3 is CASGKTSSYEQYF. CDR3 nucleotides: TGCGCCAGCGGCAAGACTAGCTCCTACGAGCAGTACTTC.

The rearrangement links TRBV15 to TRBJ2-7, with 8 positions matching TRBD2. V was pared by 4 bases and J by 9 bases, with 8 bases of the junction left unmatched. CDR3 length equals 13 residues. Per the germline V gene, CDR1 is LNHNV and CDR2 is YYDKDF (reference sequence). This CDR3 is CATSTGGAMGQYF. CDR3 bases: TGTGCCACCAGCACGGGAGGGGCAATGGGGCAGTACTTC.

The rearrangement joins TRBV5-1 to TRBJ2-5; 10 bases map to TRBD1. Looked up from germline, CDR1 is SGHRS and CDR2 is YFSETQ. After removal of 0 bases from V and 4 bases from J, the junction contained 6 bases not matched to a gene. This CDR3 comprises 16 residues. The CDR3 coding sequence is TGCGCCAGCAGCTTGGAAGCGGGACAGGGGAGAGAGACCCAGTACTTC. Protein sequence: CASSLEAGQGRETQYF.

The chain carries TRBV27 and TRBJ2-7, with TRBD1 identical over 9 bases. Germline V gives CDR1 MNHEY, CDR2 SMNVEV (reference sequence). The CDR3 is 16 amino acids. The V and J ends lost 0 bases and 4 bases, in that order; junction bases with no gene match: 7. CDR3 coding DNA: TGTGCCAGCAGTTTATCGTATTATGGGACAGGGTACGAGCAGTACTTC. Its translation: CASSLSYYGTGYEQYF.

This chain links TRBV28 with TRBJ1-2; 8 nucleotides line up with TRBD1. Germline loops: CDR1 MDHEN, CDR2 SYDVKM. Unmatched junction bases numbered 10, after V lost 6 bases and J lost 4 bases. The CDR3 totals 15 residues. The CDR3 sequence: CASRATGGGAYGYTF. The DNA for the CDR3 is TGTGCCAGCAGAGCAACAGGGGGTGGGGCCTATGGCTACACCTTC.

This clone was seen only a few times. The rearrangement links TRBV6-1 to TRBJ1-2; 8 nucleotides line up with TRBD1. The CDR3 is 14 residues long. In germline, CDR1 is MNHNS, CDR2 SASEGT. J was trimmed by 8 bases and V by 0 bases; bases with no gene match: 5. The CDR3 region is CASSEAGQAGGYTF. The CDR3 DNA is TGTGCCAGCAGTGAAGCGGGACAGGCCGGGGGCTACACCTTC.

This clone was recorded only once. J is TRBJ1-1 and V is TRBV7-3; the D is unclear. This CDR3 has 14 amino acids. V was pared by 5 bases and J by 5 bases, with 15 bases between. Germline V gene lookup returns CDR1 SGHTA and CDR2 FQGTGA. The CDR3 sequence is CASSPVEVWTEAFF. The CDR3 bases are TGTGCCAGCAGCCCGGTGGAGGTCTGGACTGAAGCTTTCTTT.